The present T cell receptor (beta chain) was sequenced within a study of T cells after posttransplantation cyclophosphamide. Study-wide results and limits: Blood and skin or GI T cell repertoires showed limited TRB overlap.

Some clones are missing from TCRdb's copy, which holds only in-frame ones; the method was immunoSEQ multiplex PCR. The sample has fewer than 25,000 clones, approximately 98% seen once; the top ten hold approximately 0.13%. Notes on this clone: Its antigen is unknown.

CDR3 length: 15 residues. The germline gives CDR1 SGHDT, CDR2 YYEEEE. The ends lost 2 bases at V and 6 bases at J; junction bases unmatched: 7. Cells defined as naive were viable CD3+CD4+ or CD3+CD8+ and CCR7+CD45RA+CD45RO-CD95-CD27+CD28+. This receptor was obtained from a man aged 45 to 65 in good health, CMV-negative, and a related stem cell transplant donor. V is TRBV5-6 and J is TRBJ1-1, with 10 bases aligning to TRBD1. The sample comprised naive CD4+ T cells sorted from PBMCs. The CDR3 region has the DNA TGTGCCAGCAGCTTCCCGGGACAGGGGCTCCCTGAAGCTTTCTTT. It translates to CASSFPGQGLPEAFF. Looking up the rest from reference TRBV5-6 and TRBJ1-1 gives the full variable domain: DAGVTQSPTHLIKTRGQQVTLRCSPKSGHDTVSWYQQALGQGPQFIFQYYEEEERQRGNFPDRFSGHQFPNYSSELNVNALLLGDSALYLCASSFPGQGLPEAFFGQGTRLTVV.